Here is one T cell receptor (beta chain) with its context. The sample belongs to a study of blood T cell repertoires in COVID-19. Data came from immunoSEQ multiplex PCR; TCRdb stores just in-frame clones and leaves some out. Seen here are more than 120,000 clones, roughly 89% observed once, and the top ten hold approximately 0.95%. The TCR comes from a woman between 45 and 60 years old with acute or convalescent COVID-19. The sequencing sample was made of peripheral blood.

CDR3 region: CASSFGVGGAEKLFF. The DNA of the CDR3 is TGCGCCAGCAGCTTCGGGGTCGGGGGGGCCGAAAAACTGTTTTTT. The genes are TRBV5-1 and TRBJ1-4, with D possibly matching TRBD1 (6 bases). The V gene lost 2 bases and the J gene lost 8 bases, with 16 bases spanning the gap. The CDR3 runs 15 residues. Germline lookup yields CDR1 SGHRS and CDR2 YFSETQ.